Described below is a single T cell receptor beta chain sequence and its context. This CDR3 spans 14 amino acids. CDR1 is SGHRS and CDR2 is YFSETQ in the germline V gene. V shed 1 base, J shed 3 bases, and the junction held 2 bases outside the gene matches. Generated by immunoSEQ multiplex PCR, the TCRdb table keeps only in-frame clones and is missing some. The sample has fewer than 200,000 clones, 65% to 70% seen once; the top ten hold more than 9%. This entry comes from a study of shared clonotypes between healthy human individuals. The V and J genes are TRBV5-1 and TRBJ2-3; 7 nucleotides align to TRBD1. What was sequenced was memory CD4+ T cells sorted from blood. Sample subset: CD45RA-negative fraction. This TCR came from a man aged 30 to 45 in good health. CDR3 residues: CASSLQGETDTQYF. CDR3 DNA sequence: TGCGCCAGCAGCTTGCAGGGGGAAACAGATACGCAGTATTTT.